A few counts support the clone carrying this T cell receptor (beta chain). With a J-beta primer mix and a sample-barcoded 5' primer, a second PCR ran about 6 to 11 cycles. Via MiXCR, TCRdb re-called the 5' RACE reads, giving one row per CDR3 protein. Here the sample spans 850,000 to 1,000,000 distinct CDR3 sequences, about 48% being singletons. The source of the sample is a study of blood T cells in healthy people across ages. Germline lookup yields CDR1 MNHEY and CDR2 SVGEGT. This CDR3 is 13 amino acids long. The ends lost 6 bases at V and 5 bases at J; junction bases unmatched: 7. This sequence joins TRBV6-2 or TRBV6-3 and TRBJ2-7; TRBD1 agrees at 7 bases. The sequence was collected from a man aged 25 to 45 in good health. Sequencing input: blood. The CDR3 sequence: CASSLETGNEQYF. Written as DNA, the CDR3 is TGTGCCAGCAGCCTCGAGACAGGGAACGAGCAGTACTTC.